This section outlines one TCR beta chain sequence together with its context. Sequenced by immunoSEQ multiplex PCR; TCRdb stores in-frame clones only, minus some. The sample contains 150,000 or so clones, about 85% of which appear only once. The J segment lost 5 bases and the V segment lost 7 bases, leaving 7 bases of the junction unmatched. This CDR3 comprises 13 residues. The sample is drawn from a study of blood T cell repertoires in COVID-19. Material: peripheral blood. The gene calls are TRBV12-3 or TRBV12-4 and TRBJ2-5; 7 positions agree with TRBD1. The source of this sequence is a man between 60 and 75 years old who had recovered from COVID-19. The CDR3 region has the DNA TGTGCCAGCAAAGTAGGGGGCGCGGAGACCCAGTACTTC. It codes for CASKVGGAETQYF.